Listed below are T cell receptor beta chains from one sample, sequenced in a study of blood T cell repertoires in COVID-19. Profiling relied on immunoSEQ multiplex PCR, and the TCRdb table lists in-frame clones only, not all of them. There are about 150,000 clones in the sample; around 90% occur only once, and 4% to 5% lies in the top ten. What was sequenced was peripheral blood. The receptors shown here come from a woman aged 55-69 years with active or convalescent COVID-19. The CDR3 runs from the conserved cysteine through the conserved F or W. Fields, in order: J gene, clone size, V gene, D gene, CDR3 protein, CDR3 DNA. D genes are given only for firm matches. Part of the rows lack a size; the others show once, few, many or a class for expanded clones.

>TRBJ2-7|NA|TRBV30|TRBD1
CAWSSLLGQGSNEQYF
TGTGCCTGGTCCTCTTTGCTGGGACAGGGGTCCAACGAGCAGTACTTC
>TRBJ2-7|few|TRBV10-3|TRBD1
CAIRGGTGWSEQYF
TGTGCCATCAGAGGTGGGACAGGGTGGAGTGAGCAGTACTTC
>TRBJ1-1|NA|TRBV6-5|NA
CASSYSPGNTEAFF
TGTGCCAGCAGTTACTCTCCCGGGAACACTGAAGCTTTCTTT
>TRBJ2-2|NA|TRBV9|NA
CASSASGQGTGELFF
TGTGCCAGCAGCGCCTCCGGACAAGGCACCGGGGAGCTGTTTTTT
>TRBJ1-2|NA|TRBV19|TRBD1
CASSAGTGFSGDYGYTF
TGTGCCAGTAGTGCCGGGACAGGGTTCTCGGGCGACTATGGCTACACCTTC
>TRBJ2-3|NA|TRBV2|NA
CASSPGGGTDTQYF
TGTGCCAGCTCGCCCGGAGGCGGCACAGATACGCAGTATTTT
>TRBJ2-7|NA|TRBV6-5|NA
CASRITAGAYEQYF
TGTGCCAGCAGGATTACAGCCGGGGCCTACGAGCAGTACTTC
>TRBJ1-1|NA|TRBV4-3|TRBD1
CASSPTLTGDQHRAFF
TGCGCCAGCAGCCCTACCTTAACAGGGGATCAGCATCGGGCTTTCTTT
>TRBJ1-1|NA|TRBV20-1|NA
CSARDQAEAFF
TGCAGTGCTAGAGATCAGGCTGAAGCTTTCTTT
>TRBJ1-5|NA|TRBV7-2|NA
CASSFGGQGSRYSNQPQHF
TGTGCCAGCAGCTTTGGGGGCCAGGGGTCGCGGTATAGCAATCAGCCCCAGCATTTT
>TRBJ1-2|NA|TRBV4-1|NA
CASSQGNFNYGYTF
TGCGCCAGCAGCCAAGGAAACTTTAACTATGGCTACACCTTC
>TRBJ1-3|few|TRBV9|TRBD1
CASSLWDRGSGNTIYF
TGTGCCAGCAGCCTCTGGGACAGGGGTTCTGGAAACACCATATATTTT
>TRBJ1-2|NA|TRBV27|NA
CASSLNFQGGGYTF
TGTGCCAGCAGTTTAAATTTCCAGGGAGGAGGCTACACCTTC
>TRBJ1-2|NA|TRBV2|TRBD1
CASSEFQQGAFTYGYTF
TGTGCCAGCAGTGAATTCCAACAGGGGGCCTTCACCTATGGCTACACCTTC
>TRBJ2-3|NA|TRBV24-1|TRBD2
CATADSGGTDTQYF
TGTGCCACCGCGGATAGCGGGGGTACAGATACGCAGTATTTT
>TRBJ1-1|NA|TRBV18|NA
CASSPQGSTEAFF
TGTGCCAGCTCACCCCAGGGGAGTACTGAAGCTTTCTTT
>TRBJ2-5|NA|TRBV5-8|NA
CASSSRPQETQYF
TGTGCCAGCAGCTCGCGCCCTCAAGAGACCCAGTACTTC
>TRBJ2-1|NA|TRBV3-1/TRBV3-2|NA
CASSQGYPGDTNNEQFF
TGTGCCAGCAGCCAGGGATATCCCGGGGACACTAACAATGAGCAGTTCTTC
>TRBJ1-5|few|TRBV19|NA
CASSRPSRASNQPQHF
TGTGCCAGTAGTAGGCCCAGCAGGGCGAGCAATCAGCCCCAGCATTTT
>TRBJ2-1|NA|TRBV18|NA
CASSPATRGLREQFF
TGTGCCAGCTCACCGGCCACCAGGGGATTACGTGAGCAGTTCTTC
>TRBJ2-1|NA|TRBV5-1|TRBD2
CASLPSGASYNEQFF
TGCGCCAGCCTCCCCAGCGGGGCTTCCTACAATGAGCAGTTCTTC
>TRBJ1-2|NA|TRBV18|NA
CASSPMEIQGELADGYTF
TGTGCCAGCTCACCAATGGAGATCCAGGGTGAACTGGCTGATGGCTACACCTTC
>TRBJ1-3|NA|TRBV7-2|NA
CASSLGSSGNTIYF
TGTGCCAGCAGCTTAGGCAGCTCTGGAAACACCATATATTTT
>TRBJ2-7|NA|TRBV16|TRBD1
CASSPRDRGFREQYF
TGTGCCAGCAGCCCTCGGGACAGGGGGTTCAGAGAGCAGTACTTC
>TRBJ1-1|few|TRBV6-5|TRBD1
CASSYNLQGGTEAFF
TGTGCCAGCAGTTACAACCTACAGGGGGGAACTGAAGCTTTCTTT
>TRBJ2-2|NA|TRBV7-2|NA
CASSLNRATGELFF
TGTGCCAGCAGCTTAAACAGAGCTACCGGGGAGCTGTTTTTT
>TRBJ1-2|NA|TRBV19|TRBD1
CASSLTGGADGYTF
TGTGCCAGTAGCCTGACAGGGGGCGCGGATGGCTACACCTTC
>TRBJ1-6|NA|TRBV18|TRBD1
CASSPNPGQGRNSPLHF
TGTGCCAGCTCTCCGAATCCGGGACAGGGGAGGAATTCACCCCTCCACTTT
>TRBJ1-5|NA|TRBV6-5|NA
CASIPRGGNQPQHF
TGTGCCAGCATCCCCAGAGGAGGCAATCAGCCCCAGCATTTT
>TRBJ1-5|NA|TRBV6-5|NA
CASSYGSGIGQPQHF
TGTGCCAGCAGTTACGGGTCAGGGATAGGTCAGCCCCAGCATTTT